This T cell receptor beta chain was sequenced for a study of blood T cell repertoires in COVID-19 (dated by TCRdb to 2018 to 2021). Context from the whole study: Collaborator samples came from the United States, Italy and Spain and covered acute and convalescent phases of COVID-19. The material from the prospective study consisted of cDNA or gDNA derived from T cells, B-cell-depleted T cells, or PBMCs. Subjects who had been exposed to COVID-19, were actively infected with it, or had recovered from it provided the deeply sampled blood TCRbeta repertoires that made up the dataset. The repertoires were released in a freely available public database intended as a resource for research on the immune response to SARS-CoV-2. The samples were drawn from the first 160 participants of the ongoing ImmuneRACE study and from 950 to 1,500 subjects provided by 6 global collaborators. Sample metadata almost always included a de-identified subject ID, COVID-19 status, age in years and sex. Where available, HLA class I and class II types were taken from metadata supplied by the sample provider and were not determined by assay-based typing. Here is what the overall study found, with its caveats: The quantity of clinical and demographic metadata differed by source and by participant and was supplied without curation.

Participants in the prospective study were aged about 18 to 90 years, lived in more than 20 United States geographic areas, and enrolled through a virtual design. Cohort assignment in the prospective study relied on participant-reported clinical history from a screening survey and a study questionnaire. Recovered participants in ImmuneRACE Cohort 3 were defined by two consecutive negative NP/OP PCR tests, clearance by a healthcare professional, or resolution of symptoms. Mobile phlebotomists in the prospective study collected whole blood, serum and a nasopharyngeal or oropharyngeal swab from every participant. Additional blood draws and questionnaires over an approximately two-month period could optionally be provided by prospective study participants. Before DNA extraction, prospective study blood samples were shipped either frozen or at room temperature. TCRbeta CDR3 regions were amplified from genomic DNA by means of the immunoSEQ Assay, a bias-controlled multiplex PCR. The authors' analysis ran thus. Within the assay, amplification of reference gene primers was used to estimate how many nucleated cells each sample contained. To quantify the absolute abundance of each unique TCRbeta CDR3 rearrangement, sequence reads were collapsed and filtered. For each sample, productive Simpson clonality was calculated as the square root of Simpson's diversity index over productive rearrangements. TCRdb took over this immuneACCESS table, retaining in-frame rearrangements with V and J assigned. Such tables are incomplete; in checked studies, under half of the missing clones stem from an unresolved V gene, and the remainder is unexplained. The V and J calls and the clone size are those of that table, but D and trimming were determined from the DNA. The table for this sample lists a few hundred thousand clones; 87% of them were counted only once. Approximately 9% of the sample goes to the ten largest clones.

A remark on this clone: The target of this receptor is not known. One base away there is no much larger clone; base qualities are not given.

The germline V and J ends show losses of 4 bases and 2 bases respectively, and no gene match explains 4 bases of the junction. Looking up the germline V gene yields CDR1 SGDLS and CDR2 YYNGEE. Counted from cysteine to phenylalanine, this CDR3 has 15 amino acids. Only the CDR3 portion is preserved as DNA: 45 bases, with reading frame beginning at the first base. The chain couples TRBV9 to TRBJ2-7; the central 12 bases match TRBD2. Sequenced: PBMCs or T cells enriched from blood (not recorded which). The source is a woman aged 18-29 years who had recovered from COVID-19. The nucleotide sequence reads as follows: TGTGCCAGCAGCCTGACTAGCGGGAGTACCTACGAGCAGTACTTC. Its protein is CASSLTSGSTYEQYF.